The TCR beta chain described here comes from a study of blood T cells in healthy people across ages. As regards this clonotype: A much larger clone differs from this one at a single base, so this may be a read error.

A sample-barcoded 5' primer and a J-beta primer mix were used in a second PCR of roughly 7 to 12 cycles. One entry per CDR3 protein, called by TCRdb with MiXCR from the 5' RACE reads. The sample lists 590,000 or so distinct CDR3 sequences; about 30% were seen once. Between the trimmed V and J ends, which lost 4 bases and 11 bases, there was a span of 17 bases. CDR3 length equals 12 residues. CDR1 and CDR2 (germline): DFQATT, SNEGSKA (reference sequence). The receptor was derived from a woman older than 75 in good health. V is TRBV20-1 and J is TRBJ2-5; D tentatively reads TRBD1 or TRBD2 (5 bases each). Material for sequencing was blood. CDR3 coding DNA: TGCAGTGCTACCTCGGGGCCCGGGAAGCAGTACTTC. Protein sequence: CSATSGPGKQYF.